The 31 T cell receptor beta chains below all came from one sample that was sequenced in a study of T-cell reconstitution after alpha-beta-depleted transplantation in children. Researchers prepared the TCRbeta library using unique molecular identifiers, the study reports. In TCRdb, the PCR reads were re-called with MiXCR into one record per CDR3 protein. The sample has around 600,000 distinct CDR3 sequences; approximately 15% are singletons. The material sequenced was PBMCs from the stem cell graft donor, taken from the stem cell graft. These receptor sequences come from a human donor who donated a stem cell graft to a child with acute myeloid leukemia.

There are many counts of this clonotype. J is TRBJ2-5 and V is TRBV20-1, with 9 bases fitting TRBD2. V lost 3 bases, J lost 4 bases, and 3 bases stayed unmatched. The germline V gene has CDR1 DFQATT and CDR2 SNEGSKA (reference sequence). This CDR3 has 13 residues. CDR3 nucleotides: TGCAGTGCTAGTGCTAGCGGGGTAGAGACCCAGTACTTC. It yields the protein CSASASGVETQYF.

This clonotype showed up many times. The chain couples TRBV29-1 to TRBJ1-3, with D uncertain. Germline-derived CDR1 and CDR2 are SQVTM and ANQGSEA. The CDR3 has 15 amino acids. Trimming removed 2 bases at V and 4 bases at J, with 15 bases between. The CDR3 DNA sequence: TGCAGCGTTGAAATGGTCCGCCCGGAGGGAAACACCATATATTTT. It yields the protein CSVEMVRPEGNTIYF.

Comments on this clonotype: A read error is possible here, since a much larger clone lies one base away. The chain combines TRBV20-1 with TRBJ1-4; no clear D gene. This CDR3 contains 15 residues. Per germline, CDR1 DFQATT and CDR2 SNEGSKA (reference sequence). V was shortened by 3 bases and J by 7 bases, with 18 bases between the two germline ends. DNA for the CDR3: TGCAGTGCTAGGCCGTCGGGCCGAGCTCGTGAAAAACTGTTTTTT. Protein sequence: CSARPSGRAREKLFF.

There are many counts of this clonotype. This chain uses TRBV7-2 with TRBJ2-7; a possible D gene is TRBD2 (5 bases). Germline loops: CDR1 SGHTA, CDR2 FQGNSA. Between the trimmed V and J ends, which lost 2 bases and 0 bases, there was a span of 11 bases. The CDR3 extends over 15 amino acids. The CDR3 spells CASSLKQRSSYEQYV. The CDR3 DNA sequence: TGTGCCAGCAGCTTAAAACAGCGGAGCTCCTACGAGCAGTACGTC.

The V and J genes are TRBV7-3 and TRBJ2-3; D assignment may be TRBD1 or TRBD2 (6 bases each). Trimming stripped 1 base from V and 3 bases from J, with 11 bases between. From germline, CDR1 is SGHTA and CDR2 FQGTGA. This CDR3 spans 15 amino acids. This chain's CDR3 is CASSLRQGRTDTQYF. The CDR3 DNA follows: TGTGCCAGCAGCTTAAGGCAGGGGAGGACAGATACGCAGTATTTT.

This clonotype was detected a few times. For the CDR3, the DNA is TGTGCCAGCATCTCCATTGGACAGGGTGTCATCGGCGCCGGGGAGCTGTTTTTT. It translates to CASISIGQGVIGAGELFF. The chain employs TRBV27 and TRBJ2-2, with 8 bases fitting TRBD1. Trimming took 7 bases from V and 6 from J; bases not matched to a gene: 19. The length of the CDR3 is 18 residues. CDR1 and CDR2 (germline): MNHEY, SMNVEV (reference sequence).

This clonotype was counted many times. V and J are TRBV10-3 and TRBJ2-7, with 9 bases lining up with TRBD1. The CDR3 consists of 17 residues. After removal of 2 bases from V and 2 bases from J, the junction contained 10 bases not matched to a gene. Germline lookup yields CDR1 ENHRY and CDR2 SYGVKD. CDR3 sequence (DNA): TGTGCCATCAGTGAGCCCACGGGACAGGGAACCACCTACGAGCAGTACTTC. The encoded protein is CAISEPTGQGTTYEQYF.

In its sample, this clonotype was seen many times. J is TRBJ2-7 and V is TRBV12-3 or TRBV12-4, with D perhaps TRBD2 (6 bases). The CDR3 is 15 amino acids. V was shortened by 3 bases and J by 1 base, with 13 bases between the two germline ends. CDR3: CASSLSGLTSYEQYF. The CDR3 bases are TGTGCCAGCAGTTTGTCGGGACTGACATCCTACGAGCAGTACTTC.

In this sample, this clonotype turned up a few times. The rearrangement uses TRBV7-9 and TRBJ1-2; no clear D gene. V was shortened by 4 bases and J by 3 bases, with 12 bases between the two germline ends. The CDR3 extends over 14 amino acids. Germline CDR1 SEHNR, CDR2 FQNEAQ (reference sequence). In DNA, the CDR3 is TGTGCCAGCAGCTATGACACCGATGACTATGGCTACACCTTC. Translated: CASSYDTDDYGYTF.

The chain employs TRBV4-3 and TRBJ1-1; D not resolved. The CDR3 runs 15 residues. The germline gives CDR1 LGHNA, CDR2 YSLEER. Between the trimmed V and J ends, which lost 0 bases and 4 bases, there was a span of 12 bases. The CDR3 sequence is CASSQEPGTTTEAFF. In nucleotides, the CDR3 is TGCGCCAGCAGCCAAGAGCCGGGTACTACCACTGAAGCTTTCTTT.

This clonotype was recorded many times. The CDR3 spells CSARKWSPSSGNTIYF. In DNA form, the CDR3 reads TGCAGTGCTAGAAAATGGTCGCCCAGCTCTGGAAACACCATATATTTT. The V and J genes are TRBV20-1 and TRBJ1-3; no firm D call. Germline V gene data show CDR1 as DFQATT and CDR2 as SNEGSKA (reference sequence). Trimming shortened V by 2 bases and J by 0 bases, and 14 bases separated the two germline ends. The CDR3 sequence is 16 residues long.

The CDR3 region is CASSGEGGYYGYTF. CDR3 sequence (DNA): TGTGCCAGCAGTGGGGAGGGGGGCTACTATGGCTACACCTTC. The V call is TRBV25-1, the J call TRBJ1-2; maybe TRBD1 (6 bases). Trimming pared 4 bases from V and 3 bases from J, leaving 12 bases between. The CDR3 has 14 amino acids. CDR1 is MGHDK, CDR2 SYGVNS, per germline.

This clonotype was detected ten times or more. This chain links TRBV20-1 with TRBJ1-4; tentatively, D is TRBD1 (6 bases). Trimming removed 6 bases at V and 5 bases at J, with 25 bases between. The CDR3 length is 17 residues. Germline V gene sequence: CDR1 DFQATT, CDR2 SNEGSKA (reference sequence). The CDR3 DNA reads TGCAGTGCCCGCAACCCCCTTTCGACAGGCCTCAATGAAAAACTGTTTTTT. As protein: CSARNPLSTGLNEKLFF.

There are many counts of this clonotype. The chain uses TRBV20-1 and TRBJ2-3; TRBD2 aligns across 14 bases. J lost 4 bases, V lost 0 bases, and 12 bases had no gene match. CDR1 and CDR2 from the germline V gene are DFQATT and SNEGSKA (reference sequence). The CDR3 runs 19 residues. Here the CDR3 reads CSAREEPGLAGEGADTQYF. CDR3 nucleotide sequence: TGCAGTGCTAGAGAGGAGCCGGGACTAGCGGGGGAAGGTGCAGATACGCAGTATTTT.

The V gene is TRBV20-1, the J gene TRBJ2-7; 7 bases map to TRBD2. V was clipped by 6 bases and J by 3 bases; unmatched bases: 8. This CDR3 contains 13 residues. Per germline, CDR1 DFQATT and CDR2 SNEGSKA (reference sequence). CDR3: CSALQGGNYEQYV. CDR3 bases: TGCAGTGCCCTCCAGGGAGGGAACTACGAGCAGTACGTC.

The genes are TRBV20-1 and TRBJ2-2, with 12 bases lining up with TRBD2. This CDR3 is 15 amino acids long. After removal of 5 bases from V and 4 bases from J, the junction contained 5 bases not matched to a gene. Germline values: CDR1 DFQATT, CDR2 SNEGSKA (reference sequence). For the CDR3, the DNA is TGCAGTGCTCCCCTAGCGGGGGGGCCCACCGGGGAGCTGTTTTTT. Its protein product is CSAPLAGGPTGELFF.

This clonotype has only a few counts. No conserved phenylalanine or tryptophan ends this CDR3, so it is likely a read error. The limits of the CDR3 on the DNA are not certain, so only TCRdb's listed CDR3 is given. The J gene is TRBJ2-5, the V gene TRBV7-2; the tabulated D call, TRBD2, remains unverified against the DNA. The length of the CDR3 is 11 amino acids, counting both ends. The germline gives CDR1 SGHTA, CDR2 FQGNSA. The CDR3 loop is CASSMGLEVLL.

V and J are TRBV7-9 and TRBJ1-1; maybe TRBD1 (6 bases). The CDR3 has 15 amino acids. Germline CDR1 is SEHNR and CDR2 is FQNEAQ (reference sequence). Trimming removed 5 bases at V and 1 base at J, with 14 bases between. CDR3 amino acids: CASSPWTVGNTEAFF. The CDR3 region has the DNA TGTGCCAGCAGCCCGTGGACAGTTGGGAACACTGAAGCTTTCTTT.

This clonotype came up once. The chain carries TRBV27 and TRBJ2-7, with TRBD2 identical over 8 bases. V shed 6 bases, J shed 6 bases, and the junction held 4 bases outside the gene matches. This CDR3 region has 12 residues. Germline V CDR1 and CDR2: MNHEY, SMNVEV (reference sequence). CDR3 bases: TGTGCCAGCAGACTAGCGGAGGGCGAGCAGTACGTC. It specifies CASRLAEGEQYV.

J is TRBJ2-1 and V is TRBV3-1; D might be TRBD1 (6 bases). Germline assignment: CDR1 LGHDT and CDR2 YNNKEL (reference sequence). The CDR3 has 14 residues. The V and J ends lost 3 bases and 4 bases respectively, with 10 bases between them. The CDR3 DNA reads as TGTGCCAGCAGCCAGGGGGCGCGGTACAATGAGCAGTTCTTC. This sequence encodes CASSQGARYNEQFF.

Many counts were recorded for this clonotype. The V call is TRBV20-1, the J call TRBJ2-2; tentatively, D is TRBD2 (5 bases). V was shortened by 1 base and J by 1 base, with 7 bases between the two germline ends. Germline V CDR1 and CDR2: DFQATT, SNEGSKA (reference sequence). This CDR3 contains 14 residues. CDR3 in DNA: TGCAGTGCTAGAGCCGGAGGGAACACCGGGGAGCTGTTTTTT. This encodes CSARAGGNTGELFF.

There are many counts of this clonotype. This chain links TRBV12-3 or TRBV12-4 with TRBJ2-1; tentative D call: TRBD2 (5 bases). V dropped 4 bases and J dropped 4 bases, with 14 bases sitting between them. The CDR3 is 15 amino acids. CDR3 nucleotides: TGTGCCAGCAGTTCACCGGGGAAAAGGTACAATGAGCAGTTCTTC. It yields the protein CASSSPGKRYNEQFF.

In this sample, this clonotype turned up many times. The V and J genes are TRBV20-1 and TRBJ1-2, with TRBD1 matching 9 bases. V was clipped by 0 bases and J by 2 bases; unmatched bases: 10. This CDR3 contains 17 residues. CDR1 and CDR2 from the germline V gene are DFQATT and SNEGSKA (reference sequence). The chain's CDR3 is CSARDGTGLRRNYGYTF. The CDR3, as DNA: TGCAGTGCTAGAGATGGGACAGGGCTCCGACGCAACTATGGCTACACCTTC.

On this clonotype itself: Just one base apart from a much larger clone, this may be a read error. V and J are TRBV7-9 and TRBJ2-3; D is undetermined. The CDR3 is 15 amino acids. Germline-derived CDR1 and CDR2 are SEHNR and FQNEAQ (reference sequence). Trimming removed 6 bases from V and 0 bases from J, with 13 bases in between. CDR3 in DNA: TGTGCCAGCAGGTTGACGGCGACTAGCACAGATACGCAGTATTTT. Amino acids: CASRLTATSTDTQYF.

This clonotype was counted a few times. V is TRBV7-9 and J is TRBJ2-5; D remains ambiguous. Trimming removed 3 bases from V and 2 bases from J, with 7 bases in between. CDR1 and CDR2 (germline): SEHNR, FQNEAQ (reference sequence). This CDR3 has 13 residues. The CDR3 spells CASSFVEQETQYF. CDR3 bases: TGTGCCAGCAGCTTTGTGGAACAAGAGACCCAGTACTTC.

This clonotype showed up many times. The rearrangement links TRBV15 to TRBJ2-7; a weak D match, TRBD2 (5 bases). Trimming shortened V by 0 bases and J by 5 bases, and 8 bases separated the two germline ends. The CDR3 spans 13 residues. CDR1 and CDR2 (germline): LNHNV, YYDKDF (reference sequence). The CDR3 region is CATSRDPGDEQYF. CDR3 DNA: TGTGCCACCAGCAGAGATCCCGGGGACGAGCAGTACTTC.

This sequence joins TRBV27 and TRBJ1-2; unclear D gene. CDR1 MNHEY and CDR2 SMNVEV come from the germline V gene (reference sequence). The CDR3 is made up of 14 amino acids. Trimming shortened V by 5 bases and J by 5 bases, and 15 bases separated the two germline ends. The CDR3 region has the DNA TGTGCCAGCAGTGGCCAGCGAGAGGGATATGGCTACACCTTC. Its protein product is CASSGQREGYGYTF.

This sequence joins TRBV7-3 and TRBJ2-1; D ambiguous. This CDR3 is 13 amino acids long. The V and J ends lost 2 bases and 8 bases respectively, with 10 bases between them. Per the germline V gene, CDR1 is SGHTA and CDR2 is FQGTGA. The CDR3 DNA reads as TGTGCCAGCAGCTTAGGTGGCAGCTATGAGCAGTTCTTC. It specifies CASSLGGSYEQFF.

The chain links TRBV4-3 to TRBJ2-5; D possibly matches TRBD1 or TRBD2 (5 bases each). This CDR3 spans 16 amino acids. Germline CDR1 and CDR2: LGHNA and YSLEER. The V gene lost 0 bases and the J gene lost 1 base, with 12 bases spanning the gap. The CDR3 nucleotides are TGCGCCAGCAGCCAAGACCGGGGCCGGATCCAAGAGACCCAGTACTTC. It yields the protein CASSQDRGRIQETQYF.

This clonotype was seen a handful of times. V usage is TRBV7-8 and J usage is TRBJ2-5; D is undetermined. The germline V gene encodes CDR1 SGHVS and CDR2 FQNEAQ. The CDR3 consists of 13 residues. The ends were cut back, 3 bases at V and 4 bases at J, with 9 bases in the middle. The CDR3 spells CASSLVGLETQYF. The CDR3 bases are TGTGCCAGCAGCTTGGTGGGCCTAGAGACCCAGTACTTC. Full variable domain (missing parts from reference TRBV7-8 and TRBJ2-5): GAGVSQSPRYKVAKRGQDVALRCDPISGHVSLFWYQQALGQGPEFLTYFQNEAQLDKSGLPSDRFFAERPEGSVSTLKIQRTQQEDSAVYLCASSLVGLETQYFGPGTRLLVL.

The rearrangement joins TRBV9 to TRBJ2-3; 7 bases fit TRBD2. This CDR3 has 15 residues. The germline V gene has CDR1 SGDLS and CDR2 YYNGEE. Trimming cost V 0 bases and J 4 bases; bases outside gene matches: 5. The CDR3 DNA follows: TGTGCCAGCAGCGTAGTCGGGGGGTGGTCAGATACGCAGTATTTT. Its protein is CASSVVGGWSDTQYF.